A selection of T cell receptor beta chains follows, all from one sample in a study of shared T cell receptors in the human thymus. Produced via immunoSEQ multiplex PCR; TCRdb's table is partial and in-frame only. This table has hundreds of thousands of clones, approximately 85% appearing once. Another study also made use of these data, one on human thymus T cells.

Sequencing used thymocytes. These receptor sequences come from a girl under three years old with a congenital heart defect. CDR3s include the opening cysteine and the closing phenylalanine or tryptophan. D genes are given only for firm matches. The size entry is marked missing in some rows and otherwise reads once, few, many or a size class.

TRBD1	TRBV7-2	TRBJ1-2	.	TGTGCCAGCACCGGTTACCGGGACAGGGTGTCGACCTTC	CASTGYRDRVSTF
.	TRBV7-2	TRBJ1-2	.	TGTGCCAGCAGCGACCGACAGCTTGGCTACACCTTC	CASSDRQLGYTF
.	TRBV5-1	TRBJ1-1	.	TGCGCCAGCAGAGGTACAAGCGAACAAATGAACACTGAAGCTTTCTTT	CASRGTSEQMNTEAFF
.	TRBV7-8	TRBJ1-4	.	TGTGCCAGCAGCTTATCAACCCGGGTGCCTAATGAAAAACTGTTTTTT	CASSLSTRVPNEKLFF
.	TRBV6-5	TRBJ2-7	.	TGTGCCAGCCCGCTTCGGACATCCTACGAGCAGTACTTC	CASPLRTSYEQYF
TRBD2	TRBV6-5	TRBJ2-7	.	TGTGCCAGCAGTTACTTTGCGGGGGGGCCGGGTTACGAGCAGTACTTC	CASSYFAGGPGYEQYF
TRBD1	TRBV9	TRBJ2-7	.	TGTGCCAGCAGCATCCACGGGACAGGGGCATGGGAGCAGTACTTC	CASSIHGTGAWEQYF
.	TRBV7-8	TRBJ1-1	.	TGTGCCAGCAGCTTTCCCAGGGGCGAAGAAGCTTTCTTT	CASSFPRGEEAFF
.	TRBV7-4	TRBJ1-6	.	TGTGCCAGCAGCTTATTTTCAGGGAGGAATTCACCCCTCCACTTT	CASSLFSGRNSPLHF
.	TRBV14	TRBJ2-1	.	TGTGCCAGCAGCCGATGGGGGGACGACGGGCCCAATGAGCAGTTCTTC	CASSRWGDDGPNEQFF
.	TRBV5-6	TRBJ1-2	.	TGTGCCAGCAGCTTGGTCGCAGGAAGGGGCTATGGCTACACCTTC	CASSLVAGRGYGYTF
.	TRBV7-9	TRBJ2-2	.	TGTGCCAGCAGCTGTCTGGGACACCACTCGAACACCGGGGAGCTGTTTTTT	CASSCLGHHSNTGELFF
.	TRBV7-9	TRBJ1-6	.	TGTGCCAGCAGCCGACGACGAGGGAGCTCCTATAATTCACCCCTCCACTTT	CASSRRRGSSYNSPLHF
.	TRBV28	TRBJ1-5	.	TGTGCCAGCAGTTCCCACAGGGTCGACCAGCCCCAGCATTTT	CASSSHRVDQPQHF
.	TRBV5-8	TRBJ2-2	few	TGTGCCAGCAGGGGGCCTACTAACAGGCCCAACACCGGGGAGCTGTTTTTT	CASRGPTNRPNTGELFF
TRBD1	TRBV6-6	TRBJ2-2	.	TGTGCCAGCAGCGTAGGGGCAGGGGGCGACACCGGGGAGCTGTTTTTT	CASSVGAGGDTGELFF
.	TRBV6-5	TRBJ1-3	.	TGTGCCAGCAGTTACTCGGTTGGGAGCCCTGGAAACACCATATATTTT	CASSYSVGSPGNTIYF
TRBD1	TRBV5-5	TRBJ1-2	.	TGTGCCAGCAGCTTCGACAAGACCGGGACAGGGGATGGCTACACCTTC	CASSFDKTGTGDGYTF
.	TRBV6-1	TRBJ1-6	.	TGTGCCAGCAGTGTACAGGGAAGGGATTCACCCCTCCACTTT	CASSVQGRDSPLHF
.	TRBV12-2	TRBJ1-1	.	TGTGCAAGTCGCTTAGAAGTGAGGAGCACTGAAGCTTTCTTT	CASRLEVRSTEAFF
TRBD1	TRBV7-2	TRBJ1-3	.	TGTGCCAGCAGCTTAGAATCCCGGTCTTCCGACAGGGATGGAAACACCATATATTTT	CASSLESRSSDRDGNTIYF
TRBD1	TRBV11-3	TRBJ1-1	.	TGTGCCAGCAGCTTGGGACAGGGCTCGAACACTGAAGCTTTCTTT	CASSLGQGSNTEAFF